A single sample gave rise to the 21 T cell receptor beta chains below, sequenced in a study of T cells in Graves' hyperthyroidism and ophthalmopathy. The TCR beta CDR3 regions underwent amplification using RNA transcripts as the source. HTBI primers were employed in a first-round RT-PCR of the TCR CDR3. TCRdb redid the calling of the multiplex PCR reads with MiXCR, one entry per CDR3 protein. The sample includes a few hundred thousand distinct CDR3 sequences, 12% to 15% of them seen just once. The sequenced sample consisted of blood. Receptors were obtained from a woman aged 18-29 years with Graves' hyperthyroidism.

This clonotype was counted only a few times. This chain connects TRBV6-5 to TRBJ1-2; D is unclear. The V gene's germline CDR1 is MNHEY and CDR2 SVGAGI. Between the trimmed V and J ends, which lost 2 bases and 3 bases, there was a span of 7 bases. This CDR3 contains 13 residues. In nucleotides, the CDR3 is TGTGCCAGCAGTTACGCCGGATACTATGGCTACACCTTC. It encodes CASSYAGYYGYTF.

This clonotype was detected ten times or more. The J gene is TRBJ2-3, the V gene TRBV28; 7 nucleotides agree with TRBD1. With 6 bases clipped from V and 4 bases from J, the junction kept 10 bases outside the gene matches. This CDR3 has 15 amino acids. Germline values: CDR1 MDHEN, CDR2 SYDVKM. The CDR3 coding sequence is TGTGCCAGCAGCTCCCCAAGACAGGGCCCAGATACGCAGTATTTT. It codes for CASSSPRQGPDTQYF.

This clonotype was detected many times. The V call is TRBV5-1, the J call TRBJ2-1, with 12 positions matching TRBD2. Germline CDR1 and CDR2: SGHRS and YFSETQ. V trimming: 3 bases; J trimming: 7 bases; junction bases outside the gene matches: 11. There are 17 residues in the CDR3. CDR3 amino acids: CASSSTITSGRHNEQFF. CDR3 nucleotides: TGCGCCAGCAGCTCCACCATTACTAGCGGGAGGCATAATGAGCAGTTCTTC. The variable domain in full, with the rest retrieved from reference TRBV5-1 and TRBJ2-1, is KAGVTQTPRYLIKTRGQQVTLSCSPISGHRSVSWYQQTPGQGLQFLFEYFSETQRNKGNFPGRFSGRQFSNSRSEMNVSTLELGDSALYLCASSSTITSGRHNEQFFGPGTRLTVL.

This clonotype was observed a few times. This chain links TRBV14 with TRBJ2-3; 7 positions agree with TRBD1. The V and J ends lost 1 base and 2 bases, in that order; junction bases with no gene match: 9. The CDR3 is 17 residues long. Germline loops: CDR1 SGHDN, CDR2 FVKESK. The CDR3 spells CASSQGNWDSPTDTQYF. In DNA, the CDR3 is TGTGCCAGCAGCCAAGGGAACTGGGACAGCCCCACAGATACGCAGTATTTT.

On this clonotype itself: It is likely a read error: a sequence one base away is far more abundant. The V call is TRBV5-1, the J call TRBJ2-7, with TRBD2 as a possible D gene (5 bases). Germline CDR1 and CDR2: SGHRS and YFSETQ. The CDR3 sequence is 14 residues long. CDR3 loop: CACSLVRGSYEQYF. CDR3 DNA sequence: TGCGCCTGCAGCTTAGTCCGGGGTTCCTACGAGCAGTACTTC.

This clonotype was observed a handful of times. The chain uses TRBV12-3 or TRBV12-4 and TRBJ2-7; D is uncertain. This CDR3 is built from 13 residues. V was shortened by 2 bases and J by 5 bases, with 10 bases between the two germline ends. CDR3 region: CASSLKGSHEQYF. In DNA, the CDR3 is TGTGCCAGCAGTTTAAAGGGTAGCCACGAGCAGTACTTC.

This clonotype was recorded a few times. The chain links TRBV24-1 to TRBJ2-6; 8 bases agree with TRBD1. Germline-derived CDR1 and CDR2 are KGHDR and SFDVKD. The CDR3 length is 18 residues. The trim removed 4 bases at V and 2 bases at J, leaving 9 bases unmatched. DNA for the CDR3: TGTGCCACCAGTGACCCACCCGGGACAGGACCTGGGGCCAACGTCCTGACTTTC. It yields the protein CATSDPPGTGPGANVLTF.

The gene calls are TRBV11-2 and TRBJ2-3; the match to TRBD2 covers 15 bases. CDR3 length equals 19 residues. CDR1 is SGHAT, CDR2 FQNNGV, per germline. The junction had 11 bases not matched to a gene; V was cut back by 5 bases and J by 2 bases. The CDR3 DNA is TGTGCCAGCAGCAGGACTAGCGGGAGGGGATGGATAAACACAGATACGCAGTATTTT. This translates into CASSRTSGRGWINTDTQYF.

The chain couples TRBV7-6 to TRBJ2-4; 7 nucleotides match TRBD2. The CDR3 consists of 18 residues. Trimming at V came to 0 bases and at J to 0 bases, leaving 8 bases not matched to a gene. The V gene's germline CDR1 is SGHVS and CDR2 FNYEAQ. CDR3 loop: CASSLAPSGPIAKNIQYF. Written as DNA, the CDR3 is TGTGCCAGCAGCTTAGCTCCTAGCGGACCAATAGCCAAAAACATTCAGTACTTC.

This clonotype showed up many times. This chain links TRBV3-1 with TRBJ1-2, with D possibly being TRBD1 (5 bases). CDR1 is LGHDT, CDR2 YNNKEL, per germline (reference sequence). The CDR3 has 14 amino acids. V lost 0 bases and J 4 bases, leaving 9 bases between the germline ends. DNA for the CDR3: TGTGCCAGCAGCCAAGATGCAGGGATCTATGGCTACACCTTC. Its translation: CASSQDAGIYGYTF.

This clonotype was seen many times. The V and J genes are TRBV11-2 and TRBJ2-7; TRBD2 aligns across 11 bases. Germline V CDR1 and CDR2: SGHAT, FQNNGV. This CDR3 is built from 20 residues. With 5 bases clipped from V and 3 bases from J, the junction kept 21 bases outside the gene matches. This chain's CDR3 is CASSHTRLAGKSFGLYEQYF. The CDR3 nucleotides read TGTGCCAGCAGCCATACAAGACTAGCGGGAAAATCGTTCGGACTCTACGAGCAGTACTTC.

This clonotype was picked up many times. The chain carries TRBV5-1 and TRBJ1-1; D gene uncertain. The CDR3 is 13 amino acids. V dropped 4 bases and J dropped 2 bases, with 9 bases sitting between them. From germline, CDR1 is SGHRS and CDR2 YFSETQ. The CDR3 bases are TGCGCCAGCAGCCGCCTCATCAACACTGAAGCTTTCTTT. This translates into CASSRLINTEAFF.

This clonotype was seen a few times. CDR3 region: CASSLLPGDTQYF. The CDR3 nucleotides read TGTGCCAGCAGCCTTCTGCCTGGAGATACGCAGTATTTT. The V and J genes are TRBV7-9 and TRBJ2-3; D is unclear. Trimming took 5 bases from V and 5 from J, leaving 11 bases between them. This CDR3 has 13 amino acids. CDR1 is SEHNR, CDR2 FQNEAQ, per germline (reference sequence).

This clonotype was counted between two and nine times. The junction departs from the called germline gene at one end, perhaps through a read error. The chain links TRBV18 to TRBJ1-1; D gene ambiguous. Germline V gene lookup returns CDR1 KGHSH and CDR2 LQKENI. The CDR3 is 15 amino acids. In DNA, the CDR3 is TGTGCCAGCTTACCACAGCAAGGTGTGGGCACTGAAGCTTTCTTT. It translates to CASLPQQGVGTEAFF.

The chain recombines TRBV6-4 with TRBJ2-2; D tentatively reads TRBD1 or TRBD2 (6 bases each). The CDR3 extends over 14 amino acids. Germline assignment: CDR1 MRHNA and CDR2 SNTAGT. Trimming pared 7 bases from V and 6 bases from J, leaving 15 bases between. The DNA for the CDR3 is TGTGCCAGCAAGAGGAACAGGGAGGCCGGGGAGCTGTTTTTT. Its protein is CASKRNREAGELFF.

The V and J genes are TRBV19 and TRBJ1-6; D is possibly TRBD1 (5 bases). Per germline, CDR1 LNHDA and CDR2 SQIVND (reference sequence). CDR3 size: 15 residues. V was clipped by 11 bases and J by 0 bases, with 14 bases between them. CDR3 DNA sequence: TGTGCCTCCAGGGAGGTGAGCTCCTATAATTCACCCCTCCACTTT. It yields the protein CASREVSSYNSPLHF.

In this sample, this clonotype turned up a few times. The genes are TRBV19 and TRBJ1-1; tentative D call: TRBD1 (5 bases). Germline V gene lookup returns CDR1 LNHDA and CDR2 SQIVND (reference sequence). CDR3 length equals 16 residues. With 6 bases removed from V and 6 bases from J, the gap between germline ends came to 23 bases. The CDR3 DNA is TGTGCCAGTAGGTCCGACACAGTGGGGCGGGTAGCTGAAGCTTTCTTT. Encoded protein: CASRSDTVGRVAEAFF.

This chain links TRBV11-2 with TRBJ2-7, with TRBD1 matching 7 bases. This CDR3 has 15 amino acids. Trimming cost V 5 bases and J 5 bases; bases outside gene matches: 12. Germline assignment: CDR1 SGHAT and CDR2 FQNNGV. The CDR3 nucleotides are TGTGCCAGCAGCCGTGCAGACAGGGAGAGGGACGAGCAGTACTTC. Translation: CASSRADRERDEQYF. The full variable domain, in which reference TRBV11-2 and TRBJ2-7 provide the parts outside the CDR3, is EAGVAQSPRYKIIEKRQSVAFWCNPISGHATLYWYQQILGQGPKLLIQFQNNGVVDDSQLPKDRFSAERLKGVDSTLKIQPAKLEDSAVYLCASSRADRERDEQYFGPGTRLTVT.

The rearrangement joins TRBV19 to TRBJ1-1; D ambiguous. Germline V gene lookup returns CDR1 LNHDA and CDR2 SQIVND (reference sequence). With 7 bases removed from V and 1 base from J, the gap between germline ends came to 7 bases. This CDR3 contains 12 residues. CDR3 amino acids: CASNRGNTEAFF. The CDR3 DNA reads TGTGCCAGTAATCGGGGGAACACTGAAGCTTTCTTT.

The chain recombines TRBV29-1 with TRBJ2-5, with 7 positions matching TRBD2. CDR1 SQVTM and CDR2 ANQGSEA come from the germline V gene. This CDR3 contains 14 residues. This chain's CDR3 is CGGGGYSWGETQYF. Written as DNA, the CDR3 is TGCGGGGGGGGAGGCTATTCCTGGGGGGAGACCCAGTACTTC.

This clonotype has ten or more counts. Here the CDR3 DNA reads TGTGCCAGCAGTTTAGCGGAGCAACAGCCCCAGCATTTT. It is translated as CASSLAEQQPQHF. V and J are TRBV12-3 or TRBV12-4 and TRBJ1-5; no definite D call. With 0 bases removed from V and 7 bases from J, the gap between germline ends came to 7 bases. The CDR3 spans 13 residues.